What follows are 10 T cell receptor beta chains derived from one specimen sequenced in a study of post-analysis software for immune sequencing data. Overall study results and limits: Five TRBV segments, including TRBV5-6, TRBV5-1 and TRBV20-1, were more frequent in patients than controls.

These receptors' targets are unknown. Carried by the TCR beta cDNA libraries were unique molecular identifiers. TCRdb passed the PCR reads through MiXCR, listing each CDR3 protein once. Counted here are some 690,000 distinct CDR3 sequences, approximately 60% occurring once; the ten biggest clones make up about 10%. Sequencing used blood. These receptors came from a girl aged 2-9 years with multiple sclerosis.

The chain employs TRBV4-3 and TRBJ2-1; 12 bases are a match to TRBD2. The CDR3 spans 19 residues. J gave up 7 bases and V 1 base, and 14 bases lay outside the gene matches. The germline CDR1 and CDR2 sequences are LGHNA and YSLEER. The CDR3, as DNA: TGCGCCAGCAGCCAAGGACCAGCGGGACTAGCGGGCCATGGGAATGAGCAGTTCTTC. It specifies CASSQGPAGLAGHGNEQFF.

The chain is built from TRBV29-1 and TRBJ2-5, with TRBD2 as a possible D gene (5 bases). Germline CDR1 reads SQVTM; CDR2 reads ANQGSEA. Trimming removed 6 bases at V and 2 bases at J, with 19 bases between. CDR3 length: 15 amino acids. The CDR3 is CSVLRSGLSQETQYF. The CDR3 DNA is TGCAGCGTCTTACGTTCAGGACTTTCACAAGAGACCCAGTACTTC.

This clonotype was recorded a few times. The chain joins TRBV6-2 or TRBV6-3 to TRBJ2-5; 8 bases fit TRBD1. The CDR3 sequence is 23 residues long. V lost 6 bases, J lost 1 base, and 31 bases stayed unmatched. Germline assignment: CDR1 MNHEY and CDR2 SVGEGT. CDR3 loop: CASSFPSASPEDRDRTTQETQYF. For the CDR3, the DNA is TGTGCCAGCAGCTTTCCCTCCGCATCCCCGGAGGACAGGGACCGAACTACCCAAGAGACCCAGTACTTC.

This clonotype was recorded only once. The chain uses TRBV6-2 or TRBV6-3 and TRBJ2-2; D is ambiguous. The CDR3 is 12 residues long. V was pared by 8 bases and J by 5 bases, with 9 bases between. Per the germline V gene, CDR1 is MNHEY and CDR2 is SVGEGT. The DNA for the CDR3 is TGTGCCAGCGGGGTTTTGACCGGGGAGCTGTTTTTT. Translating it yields CASGVLTGELFF.

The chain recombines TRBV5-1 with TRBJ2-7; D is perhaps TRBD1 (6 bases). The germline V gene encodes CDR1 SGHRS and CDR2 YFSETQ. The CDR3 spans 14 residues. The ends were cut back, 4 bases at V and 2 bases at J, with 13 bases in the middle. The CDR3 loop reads CASSRDIAAYEQYF. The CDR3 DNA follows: TGCGCCAGCAGCCGGGACATTGCCGCCTACGAGCAGTACTTC.

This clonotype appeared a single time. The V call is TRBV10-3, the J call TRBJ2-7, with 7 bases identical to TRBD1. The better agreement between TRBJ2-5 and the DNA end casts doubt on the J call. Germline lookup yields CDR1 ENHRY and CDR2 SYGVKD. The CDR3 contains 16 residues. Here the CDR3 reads CAIGSPPTGDGETQYF. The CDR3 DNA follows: TGTGCCATAGGGAGTCCACCCACAGGGGACGGAGAGACCCAGTACTTC.

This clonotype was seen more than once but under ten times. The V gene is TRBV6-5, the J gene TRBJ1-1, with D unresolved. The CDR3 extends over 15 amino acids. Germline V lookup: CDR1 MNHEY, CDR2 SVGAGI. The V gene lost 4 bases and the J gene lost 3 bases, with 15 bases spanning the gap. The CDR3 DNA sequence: TGTGCCAGCAGTTCAGGTCCGGACGGGGACACTGAAGCTTTCTTT. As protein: CASSSGPDGDTEAFF.

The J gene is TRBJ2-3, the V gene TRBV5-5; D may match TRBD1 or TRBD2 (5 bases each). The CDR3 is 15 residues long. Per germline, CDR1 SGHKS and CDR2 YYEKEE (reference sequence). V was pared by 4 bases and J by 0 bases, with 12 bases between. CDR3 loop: CASSRDQISTDTQYF. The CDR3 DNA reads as TGTGCCAGCAGCAGGGACCAAATTAGCACAGATACGCAGTATTTT.

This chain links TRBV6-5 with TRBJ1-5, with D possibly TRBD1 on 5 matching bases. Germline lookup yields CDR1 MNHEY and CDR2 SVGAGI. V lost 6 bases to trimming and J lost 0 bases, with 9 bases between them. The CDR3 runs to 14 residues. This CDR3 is CASREGYSNQPQHF. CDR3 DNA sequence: TGTGCCAGCAGGGAGGGGTATAGCAATCAGCCCCAGCATTTT.

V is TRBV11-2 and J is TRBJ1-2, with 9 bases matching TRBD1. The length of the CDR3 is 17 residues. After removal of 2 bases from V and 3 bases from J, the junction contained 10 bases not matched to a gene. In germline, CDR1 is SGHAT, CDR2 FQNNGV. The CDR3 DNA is TGTGCCAGCAGCTTAATGACAGGGGGAAGACGGGACTATGGCTACACCTTC. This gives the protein CASSLMTGGRRDYGYTF.